The 12 T cell receptor beta chains below were found in one sample sequenced in a study of blood T cell repertoires in COVID-19. Using immunoSEQ multiplex PCR, the repertoire was profiled, and TCRdb retains in-frame clones only, with some absent. The table has about 180,000 clones, 80% to 90% seen once. Sequenced input: peripheral blood. The receptors stem from a man between 65 and 85 years old with active or convalescent COVID-19.

This sequence joins TRBV5-1 and TRBJ1-2; D remains unclear. Trimming removed 5 bases at V and 5 bases at J, with 13 bases between. There are 13 residues in the CDR3. Germline V gene data show CDR1 as SGHRS and CDR2 as YFSETQ. The CDR3 region is CASSGPGEYGYTF. The DNA for the CDR3 is TGCGCCAGCAGTGGTCCCGGGGAATATGGCTACACCTTC.

The chain combines TRBV28 with TRBJ1-1; D is possibly TRBD1 (6 bases). Germline loops: CDR1 MDHEN, CDR2 SYDVKM. CDR3 size: 14 residues. Trimming took off 10 bases at V and 4 bases at J, with 19 bases between the two ends. The CDR3 is CATDGGGAGTEAFF. The CDR3 region has the DNA TGTGCCACTGACGGGGGGGGCGCGGGCACTGAAGCTTTCTTT.

This clone was seen a handful of times. The chain combines TRBV11-3 with TRBJ1-1; 8 bases line up with TRBD1. From germline, CDR1 is SGHNT and CDR2 YENEEA. The CDR3 has 15 amino acids. V dropped 2 bases and J dropped 1; count of bases not matched to a gene: 3. CDR3 in DNA: TGTGCCAGCAGCTTAAGTGGGACAGGGAACACTGAAGCTTTCTTT. The encoded protein is CASSLSGTGNTEAFF.

This clone was observed a few times. The rearrangement joins TRBV27 to TRBJ2-7; D is possibly TRBD1 (5 bases). Germline CDR1 reads MNHEY; CDR2 reads SMNVEV (reference sequence). V lost 9 bases and J 2 bases, leaving 20 bases between the germline ends. CDR3 length equals 15 residues. CDR3 in DNA: TGTGCCAGTTCGATATGGCAGGGAAATCCCTACGAGCAGTACTTC. Translating it yields CASSIWQGNPYEQYF.

This chain joins TRBV18 and TRBJ1-1; 7 nucleotides agree with TRBD1. Germline CDR1 reads KGHSH; CDR2 reads LQKENI. After removal of 8 bases from V and 2 bases from J, the junction contained 8 bases not matched to a gene. CDR3 size: 14 residues. The CDR3 DNA is TGTGCCAGCCGAACCGGGACAGATAACACTGAAGCTTTCTTT. Translated: CASRTGTDNTEAFF. The entire variable domain, with the rest obtained from reference TRBV18 and TRBJ1-1, is as follows: NAGVMQNPRHLVRRRGQEARLRCSPMKGHSHVYWYRQLPEEGLKFMVYLQKENIIDESGMPKERFSAEFPKEGPSILRIQQVVRGDSAAYFCASRTGTDNTEAFFGQGTRLTVV.

This clone occurred once. No conserved phenylalanine or tryptophan ends this CDR3, so it is likely a read error. It is unclear where the CDR3 begins or ends on the DNA, so no DNA is shown, and the CDR3 is as TCRdb lists it. CDR3: CASSPGWVVTV. This sequence joins TRBV2 and TRBJ1-2; the table's D call, TRBD1, has no DNA check behind it. Germline lookup yields CDR1 SNHLY and CDR2 FYNNEI. The CDR3 length equals 11 residues, ends included.

This clone was seen a handful of times. This sample includes further DNA sequences coding for the same CDR3. CDR3 bases: TGTGCCAGCAGCCTCGGGACAGGGGACTATGGCTACACCTTC. Translated: CASSLGTGDYGYTF. The V gene is TRBV13, the J gene TRBJ1-2; 10 bases line up with TRBD1. The CDR3 loop spans 14 amino acids. The V gene end was trimmed by 5 bases and the J gene end by 3 bases; junction bases not matched to a gene: 3. Germline V gene lookup returns CDR1 PRHDT and CDR2 FYEKMQ (reference sequence).

J is TRBJ1-2 and V is TRBV2; no reliable D call. Trimming shortened V by 2 bases and J by 8 bases, and 6 bases separated the two germline ends. Germline V gives CDR1 SNHLY, CDR2 FYNNEI. The CDR3 has 11 amino acids. The CDR3 region has the DNA TGTGCCAGCAGTGAATCGGTAGGCTACACCTTC. It codes for CASSESVGYTF.

The chain uses TRBV19 and TRBJ1-4, with 10 positions matching TRBD1. V dropped 7 bases and J dropped 8; count of bases not matched to a gene: 16. Germline CDR1 LNHDA, CDR2 SQIVND (reference sequence). CDR3 size: 17 residues. CDR3 sequence (DNA): TGTGCCAGTATCCCAGCGGGGAAAGACAGGGGGCGCGAAAAACTGTTTTTT. It specifies CASIPAGKDRGREKLFF.

The V gene is TRBV15, the J gene TRBJ2-1, with 8 bases matching TRBD1. Germline-derived CDR1 and CDR2 are LNHNV and YYDKDF (reference sequence). The V segment lost 0 bases and the J segment 8 bases; nucleotides outside the gene matches: 6. The CDR3 length is 15 residues. CDR3 sequence: CATSREGTGRDEQFF. The CDR3 nucleotides read TGTGCCACCAGCAGAGAAGGGACAGGTAGGGATGAGCAGTTCTTC. Full variable domain (rest looked up from reference TRBV15 and TRBJ2-1): DAMVIQNPRYQVTQFGKPVTLSCSQTLNHNVMYWYQQKSSQAPKLLFHYYDKDFNNEADTPDNFQSRRPNTSFCFLDIRSPGLGDTAMYLCATSREGTGRDEQFFGPGTRLTVL.

The chain recombines TRBV6-5 with TRBJ2-7; 7 bases are a match to TRBD2. The germline V gene has CDR1 MNHEY and CDR2 SVGAGI. The CDR3 runs 15 residues. V shed 5 bases and J 1 base; nucleotides not matched to a gene: 8. CDR3 residues: CASSPAGETSYEQYF. The CDR3, as DNA: TGTGCCAGCAGTCCCGCGGGGGAGACGTCCTACGAGCAGTACTTC.

J is TRBJ1-5 and V is TRBV28; 9 bases line up with TRBD1. V shed 6 bases and J 6 bases; nucleotides not matched to a gene: 6. Germline CDR1 reads MDHEN; CDR2 reads SYDVKM. The CDR3 extends over 14 amino acids. The CDR3 loop reads CASRVQGASQPQHF. In DNA form, the CDR3 reads TGTGCCAGCAGAGTACAGGGGGCTAGTCAGCCCCAGCATTTT.